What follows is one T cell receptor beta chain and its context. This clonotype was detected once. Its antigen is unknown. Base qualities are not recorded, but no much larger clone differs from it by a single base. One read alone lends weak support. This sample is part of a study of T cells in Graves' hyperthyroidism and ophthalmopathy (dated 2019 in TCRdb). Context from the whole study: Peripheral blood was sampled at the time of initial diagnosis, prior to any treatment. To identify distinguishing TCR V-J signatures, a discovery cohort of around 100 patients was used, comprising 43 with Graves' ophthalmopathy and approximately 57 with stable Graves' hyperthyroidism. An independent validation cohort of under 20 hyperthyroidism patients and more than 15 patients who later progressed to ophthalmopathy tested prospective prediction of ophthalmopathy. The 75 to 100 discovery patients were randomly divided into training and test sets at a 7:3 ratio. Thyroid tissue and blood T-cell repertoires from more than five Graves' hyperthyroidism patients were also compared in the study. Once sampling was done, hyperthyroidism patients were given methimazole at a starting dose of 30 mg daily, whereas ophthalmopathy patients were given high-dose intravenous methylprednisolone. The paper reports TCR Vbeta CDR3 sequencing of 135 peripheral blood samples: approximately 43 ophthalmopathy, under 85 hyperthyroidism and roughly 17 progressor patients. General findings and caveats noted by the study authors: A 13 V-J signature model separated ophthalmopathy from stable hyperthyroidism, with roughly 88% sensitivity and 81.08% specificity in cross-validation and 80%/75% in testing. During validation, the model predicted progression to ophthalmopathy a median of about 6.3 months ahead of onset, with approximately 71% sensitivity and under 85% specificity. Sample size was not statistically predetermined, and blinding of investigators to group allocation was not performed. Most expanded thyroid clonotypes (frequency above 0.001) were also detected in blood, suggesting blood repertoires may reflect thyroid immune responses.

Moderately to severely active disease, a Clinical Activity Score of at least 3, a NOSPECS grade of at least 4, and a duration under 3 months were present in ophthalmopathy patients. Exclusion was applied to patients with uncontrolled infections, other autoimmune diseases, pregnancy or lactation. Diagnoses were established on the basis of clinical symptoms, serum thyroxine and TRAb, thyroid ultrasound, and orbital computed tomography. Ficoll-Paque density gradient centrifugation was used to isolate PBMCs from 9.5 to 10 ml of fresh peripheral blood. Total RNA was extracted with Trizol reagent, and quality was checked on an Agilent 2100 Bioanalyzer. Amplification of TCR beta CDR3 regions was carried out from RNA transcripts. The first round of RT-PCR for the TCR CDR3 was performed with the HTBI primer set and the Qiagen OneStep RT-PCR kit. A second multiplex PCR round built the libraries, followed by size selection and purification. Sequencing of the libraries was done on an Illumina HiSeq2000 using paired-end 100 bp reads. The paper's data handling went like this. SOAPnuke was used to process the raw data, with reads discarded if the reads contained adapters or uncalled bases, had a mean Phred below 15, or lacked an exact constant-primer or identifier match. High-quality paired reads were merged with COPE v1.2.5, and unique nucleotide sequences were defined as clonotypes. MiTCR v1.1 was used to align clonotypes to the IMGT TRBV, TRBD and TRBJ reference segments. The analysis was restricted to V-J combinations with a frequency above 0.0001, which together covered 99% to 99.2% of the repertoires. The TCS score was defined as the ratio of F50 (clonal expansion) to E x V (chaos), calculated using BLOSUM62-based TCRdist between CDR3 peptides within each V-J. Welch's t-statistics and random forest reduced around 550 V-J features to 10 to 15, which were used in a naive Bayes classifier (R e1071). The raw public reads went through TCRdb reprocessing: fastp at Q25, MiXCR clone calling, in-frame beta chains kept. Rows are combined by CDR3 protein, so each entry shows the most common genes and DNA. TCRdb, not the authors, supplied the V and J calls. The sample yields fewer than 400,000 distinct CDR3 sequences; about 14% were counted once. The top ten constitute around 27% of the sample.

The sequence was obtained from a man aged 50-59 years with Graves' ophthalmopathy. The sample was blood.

The DNA is as follows: TGTGCCAGCAGTTACTCGGCGGGAGGCCCAGATACGCAGTATTTT. Its amino acids are CASSYSAGGPDTQYF. This sequence uses TRBV6-5 and TRBJ2-3; TRBD2 agrees with 8 junctional bases. CDR1 and CDR2 were assigned from the germline V gene as MNHEY and SVGAGI. V ends up 0 bases short and J 4 bases short, with an unmatched junction base count of 3. From cysteine to phenylalanine, the CDR3 is 15 amino acids long. CDR3 DNA is the only sequence kept; it has 45 bases, read in frame from the first base.